These 10 T cell receptor beta chains share one sample of origin, sequenced in a study of human T cells and chemical hapten exposure. TCRdb recomputed calls from the RACE reads with MiXCR, one row per CDR3 protein. Of around 120,000 distinct CDR3 sequences listed, 8% to 13% are singletons. Indicated time point: patch test 1, 2 weeks after DPC sensitization. Stated treatment: therapeutic diphenylcyclopropenone sensitization with weekly scalp DPC. Material: whole blood, obtained in connection with sensitization to the hapten diphenylcyclopropenone (DPC). These receptors all stem from a woman aged 35 to 49 with alopecia areata. Some clones in this sample may be carry-over from other donors' samples.

This clonotype came up a few times. V usage is TRBV27 and J usage is TRBJ2-7; no clear D gene. Germline assignment: CDR1 MNHEY and CDR2 SMNVEV (reference sequence). The CDR3 is made up of 13 amino acids. Trimming removed 3 bases from V and 6 bases from J, with 12 bases in between. The CDR3 bases are TGTGCCAGCAGTTTGAAGGACCGTCTCGAGCAGTACTTC. It is translated as CASSLKDRLEQYF.

This clonotype has a count of ten or more. The rearrangement links TRBV21-1 to TRBJ2-3; TRBD1 is the table's D call and was not checked against the DNA. TRBV21-1 is a pseudogene segment. The CDR3 is made up of 16 amino acids. The CDR3 loop is CASSYWVGGDADTQYF. In DNA, the CDR3 is TGTGCCAGCAGCTATTGGGTCGGGGGGGACGCAGATACGCAGTATTTT.

This clonotype was counted at least ten times. The gene calls are TRBV19 and TRBJ2-2; 11 bases are a match to TRBD2. J was trimmed by 0 bases and V by 6 bases; bases with no gene match: 0. Germline CDR1 and CDR2: LNHDA and SQIVND (reference sequence). CDR3 length: 15 amino acids. The CDR3 DNA reads as TGTGCCAGTAGGGGACTAGCGGCGAACACCGGGGAGCTGTTTTTT. As protein: CASRGLAANTGELFF.

This clonotype was counted at least ten times. This chain links TRBV28 with TRBJ1-2, with D hard to call. CDR1 is MDHEN and CDR2 is SYDVKM in the germline V gene. V was cut by 10 bases and J by 1 base, with 10 bases left in between. The CDR3 runs to 12 residues. In DNA, the CDR3 is TGTGCCAACTGGGAGATTAACTATGGCTACACCTTC. Translating gives CANWEINYGYTF.

This clonotype was recorded a few times. The CDR3 DNA reads as TGTGCCAGCAGCTTAGGGGAGCGGGAATGGGAGACCCAGTACTTC. Translation gives CASSLGEREWETQYF. The chain couples TRBV7-9 to TRBJ2-5; the match to TRBD2 covers 7 bases. The CDR3 loop spans 15 amino acids. CDR1 is SEHNR and CDR2 is FQNEAQ in the germline V gene (reference sequence). The junction had 7 bases not matched to a gene; V was cut back by 1 base and J by 5 bases.

This clonotype turned up a few times. The gene calls are TRBV11-1 and TRBJ2-4; D call uncertain. CDR1 SGHAT and CDR2 FQDESV come from the germline V gene (reference sequence). CDR3 length: 15 residues. V was trimmed by 5 bases and J by 5 bases, leaving 16 bases between them. The CDR3 nucleotides are TGTGCCAGCAGCGAGATAAACTTTGGGCAAAACATTCAGTACTTC. Its translation: CASSEINFGQNIQYF. The complete variable domain, with remaining parts taken from reference TRBV11-1 and TRBJ2-4, reads EAEVAQSPRYKITEKSQAVAFWCDPISGHATLYWYRQILGQGPELLVQFQDESVVDDSQLPKDRFSAERLKGVDSTLKIQPAELGDSAMYLCASSEINFGQNIQYFGAGTRLSVL.

About this clonotype itself: A much more abundant neighbour one base away suggests this may be a read error. The CDR3 ends on some other residue instead of the conserved phenylalanine or tryptophan, so this is likely a read error. The chain recombines TRBV28 with TRBJ2-1; 7 nucleotides line up with TRBD2. Per the germline V gene, CDR1 is MDHEN and CDR2 is SYDVKM. V was pared by 7 bases and J by 6 bases, with 6 bases of the junction left unmatched. The CDR3 consists of 13 residues. CDR3 amino acids: CASIRAGRNEQFY. CDR3 nucleotide sequence: TGTGCCAGCATTCGAGCGGGACGCAATGAGCAGTTCTAC.

This clonotype was counted many times. The J gene is TRBJ2-1, the V gene TRBV7-9; 7 bases agree with TRBD2. Trimming at V came to 5 bases and at J to 5 bases, leaving 15 bases not matched to a gene. The CDR3 covers 17 residues. Germline lookup yields CDR1 SEHNR and CDR2 FQNEAQ (reference sequence). The CDR3 loop reads CASSPSDWAGADNEQFF. The CDR3, as DNA: TGTGCCAGCAGCCCCTCCGACTGGGCGGGAGCCGACAATGAGCAGTTCTTC.

This clonotype was counted between two and nine times. This chain uses TRBV20-1 with TRBJ2-1; TRBD2 agrees at 11 bases. Per the germline V gene, CDR1 is DFQATT and CDR2 is SNEGSKA (reference sequence). After removal of 2 bases from V and 0 bases from J, the junction contained 3 bases not matched to a gene. CDR3 length equals 16 residues. CDR3 amino acids: CSARITSGSSYNEQFF. The CDR3 nucleotides read TGCAGTGCTAGAATCACTAGCGGGAGCTCCTACAATGAGCAGTTCTTC.

This chain uses TRBV2 with TRBJ1-5; no reliable D call. Germline CDR1 SNHLY, CDR2 FYNNEI. Between the trimmed V and J ends, which lost 3 bases and 9 bases, there was a span of 9 bases. The CDR3 contains 12 residues. CDR3 in DNA: TGTGCCAGCAGTGATGTCTCGGGGCCCCAGCATTTT. Translated, it gives CASSDVSGPQHF.